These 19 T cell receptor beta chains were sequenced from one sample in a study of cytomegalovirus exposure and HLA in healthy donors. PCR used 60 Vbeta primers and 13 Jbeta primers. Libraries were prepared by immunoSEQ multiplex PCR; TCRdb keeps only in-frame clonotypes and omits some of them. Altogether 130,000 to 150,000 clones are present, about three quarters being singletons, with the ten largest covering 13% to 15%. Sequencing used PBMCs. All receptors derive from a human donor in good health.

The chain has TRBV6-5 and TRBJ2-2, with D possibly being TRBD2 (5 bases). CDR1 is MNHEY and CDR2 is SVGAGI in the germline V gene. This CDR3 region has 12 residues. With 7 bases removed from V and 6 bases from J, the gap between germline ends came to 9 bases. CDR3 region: CASTRGSGELFF. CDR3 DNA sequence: TGTGCCAGCACTCGGGGATCCGGGGAGCTGTTTTTT.

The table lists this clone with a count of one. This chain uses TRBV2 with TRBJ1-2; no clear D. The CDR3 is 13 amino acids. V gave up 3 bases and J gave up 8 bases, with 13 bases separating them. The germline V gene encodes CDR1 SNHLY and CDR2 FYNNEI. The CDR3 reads CASSDSYSRGYTF. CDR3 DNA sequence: TGTGCCAGCAGTGATTCCTATTCTCGGGGCTACACCTTC.

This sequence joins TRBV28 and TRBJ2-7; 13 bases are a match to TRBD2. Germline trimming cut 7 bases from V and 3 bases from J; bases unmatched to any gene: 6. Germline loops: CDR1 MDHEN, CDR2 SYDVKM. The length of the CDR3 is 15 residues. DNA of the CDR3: TGTGCCAGCAACGAAAGGACTAGCGGGAGCTACGAGCAGTACTTC. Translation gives CASNERTSGSYEQYF.

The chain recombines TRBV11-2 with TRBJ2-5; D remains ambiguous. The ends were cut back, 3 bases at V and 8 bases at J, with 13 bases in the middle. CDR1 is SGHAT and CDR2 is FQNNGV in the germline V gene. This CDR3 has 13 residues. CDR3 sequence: CASSFELPKTQYF. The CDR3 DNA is TGTGCCAGCAGCTTTGAACTACCCAAAACCCAGTACTTC.

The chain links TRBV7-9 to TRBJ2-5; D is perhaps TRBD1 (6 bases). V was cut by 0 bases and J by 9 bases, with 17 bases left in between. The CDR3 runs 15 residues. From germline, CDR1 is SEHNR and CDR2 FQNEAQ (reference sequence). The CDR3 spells CASSLAGAGERAQYF. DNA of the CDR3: TGTGCCAGCAGCTTAGCGGGGGCAGGCGAGAGAGCCCAGTACTTC.

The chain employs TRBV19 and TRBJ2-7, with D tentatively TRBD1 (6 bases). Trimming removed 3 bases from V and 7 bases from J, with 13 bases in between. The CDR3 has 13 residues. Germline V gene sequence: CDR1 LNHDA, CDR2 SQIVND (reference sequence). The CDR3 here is CASSMTRGGEQYF. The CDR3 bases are TGTGCCAGTAGTATGACCAGGGGTGGAGAGCAGTACTTC. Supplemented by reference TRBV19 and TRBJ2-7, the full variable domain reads DGGITQSPKYLFRKEGQNVTLSCEQNLNHDAMYWYRQDPGQGLRLIYYSQIVNDFQKGDIAEGYSVSREKKESFPLTVTSAQKNPTAFYLCASSMTRGGEQYFGPGTRLTVT.

CDR3 sequence reads: CASSFRLSGRADEQYF. CDR3 nucleotide sequence: TGTGCCAGCAGTTTTAGATTAAGCGGGAGGGCCGACGAGCAGTACTTC. The rearrangement links TRBV27 to TRBJ2-7; 10 nucleotides agree with TRBD2. Germline assignment: CDR1 MNHEY and CDR2 SMNVEV (reference sequence). The junction had 10 bases not matched to a gene; V was cut back by 3 bases and J by 5 bases. This CDR3 region has 16 residues.

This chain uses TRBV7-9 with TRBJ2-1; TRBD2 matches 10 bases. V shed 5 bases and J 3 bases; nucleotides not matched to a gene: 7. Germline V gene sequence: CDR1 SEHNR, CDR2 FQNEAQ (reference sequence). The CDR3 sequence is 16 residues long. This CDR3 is CASSPRLAGDYNEQFF. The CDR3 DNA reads TGTGCCAGCAGCCCAAGACTAGCGGGCGACTACAATGAGCAGTTCTTC.

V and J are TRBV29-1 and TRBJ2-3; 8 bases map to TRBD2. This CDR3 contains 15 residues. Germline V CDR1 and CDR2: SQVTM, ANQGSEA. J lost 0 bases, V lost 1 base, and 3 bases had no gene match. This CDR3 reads CSVEGGLESTDTQYF. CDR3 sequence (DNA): TGCAGCGTTGAAGGGGGACTAGAAAGCACAGATACGCAGTATTTT.

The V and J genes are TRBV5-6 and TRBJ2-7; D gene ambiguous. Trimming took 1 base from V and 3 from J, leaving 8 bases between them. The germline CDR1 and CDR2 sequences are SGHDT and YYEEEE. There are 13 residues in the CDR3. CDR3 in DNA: TGTGCCAGCAGCTTGCGTTACAACTACGAGCAGTACTTC. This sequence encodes CASSLRYNYEQYF.

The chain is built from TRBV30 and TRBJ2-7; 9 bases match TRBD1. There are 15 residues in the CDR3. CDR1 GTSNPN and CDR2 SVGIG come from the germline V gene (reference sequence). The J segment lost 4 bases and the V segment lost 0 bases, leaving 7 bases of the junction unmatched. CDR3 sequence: CAWSVPGQGRYEQYF. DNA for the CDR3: TGTGCCTGGAGTGTACCGGGACAGGGTCGGTACGAGCAGTACTTC. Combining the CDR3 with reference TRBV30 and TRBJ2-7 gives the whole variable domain SQTIHQWPATLVQPVGSPLSLECTVEGTSNPNLYWYRQAAGRGLQLLFYSVGIGQISSEVPQNLSASRPQDRQFILSSKKLLLSDSGFYLCAWSVPGQGRYEQYFGPGTRLTVT.

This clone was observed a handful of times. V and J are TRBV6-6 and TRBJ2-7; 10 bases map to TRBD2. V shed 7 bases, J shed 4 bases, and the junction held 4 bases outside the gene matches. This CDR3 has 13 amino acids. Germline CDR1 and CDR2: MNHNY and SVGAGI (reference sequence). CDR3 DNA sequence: TGTGCCAGCACCAATAGCGGGGGGTACGAGCAGTACTTC. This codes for CASTNSGGYEQYF.

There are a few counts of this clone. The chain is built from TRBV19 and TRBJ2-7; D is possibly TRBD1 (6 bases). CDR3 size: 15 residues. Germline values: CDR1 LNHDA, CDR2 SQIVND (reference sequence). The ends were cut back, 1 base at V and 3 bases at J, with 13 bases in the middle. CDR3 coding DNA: TGTGCCAGTAGTATAGCGGGACACGTAGGCTACGAGCAGTACTTC. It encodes CASSIAGHVGYEQYF.

For the CDR3, the DNA is TGCAGCGTTGAAGTTAGGGGATCCTCCTACGAGCAGTACTTC. Encoded protein: CSVEVRGSSYEQYF. The V and J genes are TRBV29-1 and TRBJ2-7; maybe TRBD1 (5 bases). CDR3 length equals 14 residues. Trimming left V 1 base short and J 0 bases short, with 10 bases between. Germline assignment: CDR1 SQVTM and CDR2 ANQGSEA.

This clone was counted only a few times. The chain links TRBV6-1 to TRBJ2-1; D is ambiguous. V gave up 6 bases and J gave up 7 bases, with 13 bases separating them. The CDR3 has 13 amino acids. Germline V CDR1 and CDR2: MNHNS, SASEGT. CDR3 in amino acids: CASSTERLNEQFF. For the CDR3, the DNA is TGTGCCAGCAGCACTGAACGCCTTAATGAGCAGTTCTTC.

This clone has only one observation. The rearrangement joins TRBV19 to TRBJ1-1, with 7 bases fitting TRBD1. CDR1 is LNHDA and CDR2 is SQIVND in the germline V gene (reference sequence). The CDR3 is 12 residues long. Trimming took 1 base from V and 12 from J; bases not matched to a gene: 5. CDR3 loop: CASSIGQGETFF. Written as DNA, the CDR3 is TGTGCCAGTAGTATAGGTCAGGGGGAGACTTTCTTT.

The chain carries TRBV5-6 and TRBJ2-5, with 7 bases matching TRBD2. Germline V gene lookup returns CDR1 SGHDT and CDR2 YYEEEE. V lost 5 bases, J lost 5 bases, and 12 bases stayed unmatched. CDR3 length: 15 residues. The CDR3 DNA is TGTGCCAGCAGTCCCCCGGGACTGCGGGGGGAGACCCAGTACTTC. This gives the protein CASSPPGLRGETQYF. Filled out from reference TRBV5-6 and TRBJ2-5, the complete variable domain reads DAGVTQSPTHLIKTRGQQVTLRCSPKSGHDTVSWYQQALGQGPQFIFQYYEEEERQRGNFPDRFSGHQFPNYSSELNVNALLLGDSALYLCASSPPGLRGETQYFGPGTRLLVL.

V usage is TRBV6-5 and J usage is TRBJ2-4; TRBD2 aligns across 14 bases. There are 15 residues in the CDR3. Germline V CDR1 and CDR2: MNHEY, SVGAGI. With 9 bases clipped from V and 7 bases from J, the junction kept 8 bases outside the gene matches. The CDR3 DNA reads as TGTGCCAGTATGGGACTAGCGGGGGTCGGGAACATTCAGTACTTC. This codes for CASMGLAGVGNIQYF.

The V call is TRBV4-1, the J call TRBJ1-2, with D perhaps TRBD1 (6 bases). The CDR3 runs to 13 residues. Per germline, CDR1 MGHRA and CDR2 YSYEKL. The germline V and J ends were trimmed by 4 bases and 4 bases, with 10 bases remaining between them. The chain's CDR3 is CASSPGQTYGYTF. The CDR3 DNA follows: TGCGCCAGCAGCCCAGGACAGACCTATGGCTACACCTTC.